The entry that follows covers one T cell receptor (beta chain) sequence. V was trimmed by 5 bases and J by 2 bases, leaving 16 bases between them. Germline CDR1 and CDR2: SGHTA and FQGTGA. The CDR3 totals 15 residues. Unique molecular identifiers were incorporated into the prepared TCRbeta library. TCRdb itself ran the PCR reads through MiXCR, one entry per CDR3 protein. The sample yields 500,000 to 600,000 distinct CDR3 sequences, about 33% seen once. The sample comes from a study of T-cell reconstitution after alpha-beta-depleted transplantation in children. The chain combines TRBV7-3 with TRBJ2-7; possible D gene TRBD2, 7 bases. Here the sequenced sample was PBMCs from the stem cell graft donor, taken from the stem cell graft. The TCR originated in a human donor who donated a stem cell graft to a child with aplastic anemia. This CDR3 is CASSLGEGGTYEQYF. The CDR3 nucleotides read TGTGCCAGCAGCCTCGGGGAGGGGGGCACCTACGAGCAGTACTTC.